The clone carrying this T cell receptor beta chain was found once. Its target is unknown. These data originate in a study of cytomegalovirus exposure and HLA in healthy donors. Across the study: Early on, a data release was issued that held 80 million to 90 million unique TCRs from HLA-typed donors.

The germline V gene has CDR1 MNHEY and CDR2 SMNVEV (reference sequence). The CDR3 has 16 amino acids. V lost 4 bases and J lost 1, with 16 bases in between. The PCR made use of 60 Vbeta and 13 Jbeta primers. Per the original methods: A later analysis tallied about 80 million unique TCR beta chains, around 9.9 million of them shared. Data came from immunoSEQ multiplex PCR; TCRdb stores just in-frame clones and leaves some out. V, J and clone size derive from that table, while D and trimming were established from the DNA sequence. The sample carries a few hundred thousand clones, under 80% recorded once. Findings of the study overall: Links to common viral pathogens appeared, in a later analysis, for several of the most significant clusters. Associated with cytomegalovirus, according to the listing, were 150 to 200 TCR beta chains.

The sequence derives from a girl aged 2-10 years in good health and CMV-seronegative. The rearrangement links TRBV27 to TRBJ1-2, with D possibly being TRBD1 (6 bases). The material sequenced was PBMCs. The CDR3 DNA reads TGTGCCAGCAGTTGGTCCCGGGACATCCTTAACTATGGCTACACCTTC. Its translation is CASSWSRDILNYGYTF.